This T cell receptor beta chain originates from a study of cytomegalovirus exposure and HLA in healthy donors. Study observations and caveats: Among TCR beta chains, those listed as cytomegalovirus-associated numbered about 150. Generally TCR sequences proved uncommon, though certain public TCRs appeared in numerous donors.

The J segment lost 4 bases and the V segment lost 6 bases, leaving 8 bases of the junction unmatched. Germline CDR1 and CDR2: MNHEY and SMNVEV (reference sequence). The CDR3 loop spans 14 amino acids. Among the roughly 120 subjects of the validation cohort, separate from the roughly 700-subject first cohort, were the donors. Regarding this clone: Its antigen is as yet unknown.

TCRdb's copy holds only in-frame clones and misses some; the assay was immunoSEQ multiplex PCR. The repertoire includes 100,000 to 150,000 clones, around 90% of them detected once, and 1.5% to 2.5% sits in the top ten. Material: PBMCs. The sequence came from a young woman in good health and CMV-seronegative. The J gene is TRBJ2-7, the V gene TRBV27; 8 nucleotides align to TRBD2. As DNA, the CDR3 is TGTGCCAGCAGGTCCATTAGCGGGGTTTACGAGCAGTACTTC. It yields the protein CASRSISGVYEQYF.